This T cell receptor beta chain stems from a study of blood T cell repertoires in COVID-19. Assay used: immunoSEQ multiplex PCR; TCRdb lists only in-frame clones, some missing. The sample has about 140,000 clones, approximately 90% seen once. CDR1 MGHDK and CDR2 SYGVNS come from the germline V gene. This CDR3 is built from 14 residues. V lost 6 bases to trimming and J lost 4 bases, with 15 bases between them. V and J are TRBV25-1 and TRBJ1-1; TRBD1 might be the D (5 bases). The receptor was derived from a human donor in a cohort sampled during active COVID-19. The sample was peripheral blood. The CDR3 nucleotides read TGTGCCAGCAGGGATCTATCAAGGGGCACTGAAGCTTTCTTT. Translated, it gives CASRDLSRGTEAFF.